A single sample is the source of the 12 T cell receptor beta chains below, sequenced in a study of T-cell reconstitution after alpha-beta-depleted transplantation in children. It was with unique molecular identifiers that the TCRbeta library was prepared. TCRdb recomputed calls from the PCR reads with MiXCR, one row per CDR3 protein. Of 200,000 to 250,000 distinct CDR3 sequences in the sample, approximately 8% were seen once. The input for sequencing was PBMCs, mostly from graft donor cells, taken 180 days after TCRalphabeta/CD19-depleted stem cell transplant. All receptors derive from a male patient younger than 18 who had a stem cell transplant for acute lymphoblastic leukemia, so the T cells may come from the graft donor.

This clonotype was counted at least ten times. V usage is TRBV20-1 and J usage is TRBJ2-3; D possibly corresponds to TRBD1 (6 bases). V lost 3 bases to trimming and J lost 7 bases, with 11 bases between them. The length of the CDR3 is 12 residues. Germline V gene data show CDR1 as DFQATT and CDR2 as SNEGSKA (reference sequence). CDR3 loop: CSARDSTNTQYF. Here the CDR3 DNA reads TGCAGTGCTAGGGACAGCACGAATACGCAGTATTTT.

Ten or more counts support this clonotype. The gene calls are TRBV27 and TRBJ2-2; 7 bases are a match to TRBD1. The CDR3 is 14 residues long. Unmatched junction bases numbered 5, after V lost 4 bases and J lost 6 bases. From germline, CDR1 is MNHEY and CDR2 SMNVEV (reference sequence). This chain's CDR3 is CASSSQGSAGELFF. CDR3 bases: TGTGCCAGCAGTTCACAGGGGAGCGCCGGGGAGCTGTTTTTT.

This clonotype was seen many times. The rearrangement links TRBV10-3 to TRBJ1-2; the match to TRBD1 covers 7 bases. The ends lost 2 bases at V and 4 bases at J; junction bases unmatched: 7. CDR1 and CDR2 (germline): ENHRY, SYGVKD. This CDR3 is 15 amino acids long. Here the CDR3 reads CAISEGQALTYGYTF. CDR3 sequence (DNA): TGTGCCATCAGTGAGGGACAGGCGCTAACCTATGGCTACACCTTC.

The sample holds many counts of this clonotype. V usage is TRBV3-1 and J usage is TRBJ2-3; TRBD2 matches 7 bases. The CDR3 runs to 15 residues. V shed 2 bases, J shed 2 bases, and the junction held 4 bases outside the gene matches. CDR1 is LGHDT and CDR2 is YNNKEL in the germline V gene (reference sequence). CDR3 nucleotide sequence: TGTGCCAGCAGCCAATATACTAGCGCCACAGATACGCAGTATTTT. Translating gives CASSQYTSATDTQYF.

This clonotype has ten or more counts. This sequence joins TRBV7-3 and TRBJ1-1; D ambiguous. In germline, CDR1 is SGHTA, CDR2 FQGTGA. V lost 6 bases and J lost 1, with 9 bases in between. The CDR3 is 13 residues long. Here the CDR3 DNA reads TGTGCCAGCAGTTCGCACAGGAACACTGAAGCTTTCTTT. This translates into CASSSHRNTEAFF.

The chain recombines TRBV6-5 with TRBJ1-6, with TRBD1 identical over 11 bases. CDR3 length equals 18 residues. After removal of 0 bases from V and 10 bases from J, the junction contained 11 bases not matched to a gene. Per germline, CDR1 MNHEY and CDR2 SVGAGI. The CDR3 here is CASSYSRGQGAQGSPLHF. In DNA form, the CDR3 reads TGTGCCAGCAGTTACTCGAGAGGACAGGGGGCGCAAGGATCACCCCTCCACTTT.

This clonotype was seen repeatedly, ten times or more. The rearrangement joins TRBV12-3 or TRBV12-4 to TRBJ2-5; D is unresolved. The V gene lost 4 bases and the J gene lost 5 bases, with 5 bases spanning the gap. The CDR3 length is 11 residues. The CDR3 coding sequence is TGTGCCAGCAGTTCGTCGGAGACCCAGTACTTC. It yields the protein CASSSSETQYF.

The sample holds many counts of this clonotype. The V and J genes are TRBV6-2 or TRBV6-3 and TRBJ2-3; 11 positions match TRBD2. The germline V gene encodes CDR1 MNHEY and CDR2 SVGEGT. The CDR3 spans 16 residues. After removal of 2 bases from V and 9 bases from J, the junction contained 10 bases not matched to a gene. DNA of the CDR3: TGTGCCAGCAGTTACAGGCTAGCGGGGGGCCAGGCCACGCAGTATTTT. Its protein is CASSYRLAGGQATQYF.

This clonotype has ten or more counts. The chain is built from TRBV4-3 and TRBJ2-1; TRBD2 agrees at 7 bases. Germline CDR1 is LGHNA and CDR2 is YSLEER. CDR3 length: 17 residues. V shed 1 base, J shed 1 base, and the junction held 7 bases outside the gene matches. This CDR3 is CASSQGVGGGSYNEQFF. CDR3 coding DNA: TGCGCCAGCAGCCAAGGAGTGGGCGGGGGATCCTACAATGAGCAGTTCTTC.

The gene calls are TRBV7-9 and TRBJ1-3; TRBD1 matches at 8 bases. The CDR3 runs to 15 residues. The germline V gene encodes CDR1 SEHNR and CDR2 FQNEAQ (reference sequence). V lost 10 bases and J lost 4; bases outside the gene matches: 12. CDR3 residues: CATQGTGEEGNTIYF. CDR3 bases: TGTGCCACCCAGGGGACAGGAGAGGAAGGAAACACCATATATTTT.

This clonotype was detected many times. This chain links TRBV12-3 or TRBV12-4 with TRBJ1-1; tentatively, D is TRBD1 (5 bases). Between the trimmed V and J ends, which lost 3 bases and 3 bases, there was a span of 14 bases. The CDR3 consists of 15 residues. CDR3 sequence: CASSFGPPGHTEAFF. The CDR3 DNA reads as TGTGCCAGCAGTTTTGGCCCCCCAGGGCACACTGAAGCTTTCTTT.

In its sample, this clonotype was seen many times. The V and J genes are TRBV9 and TRBJ2-7, with 8 bases lining up with TRBD2. Trimming took 7 bases from V and 2 from J; bases not matched to a gene: 8. Germline-derived CDR1 and CDR2 are SGDLS and YYNGEE. This CDR3 has 14 residues. The CDR3 nucleotides are TGTGCCAGCCCCATGGCCGGGGGGGCCTACGAGCAGTACTTC. It specifies CASPMAGGAYEQYF.